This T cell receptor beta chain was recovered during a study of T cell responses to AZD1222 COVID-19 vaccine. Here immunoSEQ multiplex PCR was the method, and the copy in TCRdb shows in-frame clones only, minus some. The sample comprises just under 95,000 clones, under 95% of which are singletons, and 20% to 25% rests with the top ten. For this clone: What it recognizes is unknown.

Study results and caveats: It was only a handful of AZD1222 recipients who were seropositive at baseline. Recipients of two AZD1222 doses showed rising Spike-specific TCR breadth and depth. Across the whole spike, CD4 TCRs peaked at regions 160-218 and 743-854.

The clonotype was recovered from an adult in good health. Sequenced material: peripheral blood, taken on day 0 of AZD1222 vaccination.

CDR3 loop: CASSIGTTQETQYF. CDR3 DNA: TGTGCCAGCAGCATAGGGACAACCCAAGAGACCCAGTACTTC. The chain has TRBV7-9 and TRBJ2-5, with D possibly matching TRBD1 (6 bases). Germline CDR1 and CDR2: SEHNR and FQNEAQ (reference sequence). The CDR3 is 14 amino acids. The germline V and J ends were trimmed by 5 bases and 1 base, with 11 bases remaining between them.